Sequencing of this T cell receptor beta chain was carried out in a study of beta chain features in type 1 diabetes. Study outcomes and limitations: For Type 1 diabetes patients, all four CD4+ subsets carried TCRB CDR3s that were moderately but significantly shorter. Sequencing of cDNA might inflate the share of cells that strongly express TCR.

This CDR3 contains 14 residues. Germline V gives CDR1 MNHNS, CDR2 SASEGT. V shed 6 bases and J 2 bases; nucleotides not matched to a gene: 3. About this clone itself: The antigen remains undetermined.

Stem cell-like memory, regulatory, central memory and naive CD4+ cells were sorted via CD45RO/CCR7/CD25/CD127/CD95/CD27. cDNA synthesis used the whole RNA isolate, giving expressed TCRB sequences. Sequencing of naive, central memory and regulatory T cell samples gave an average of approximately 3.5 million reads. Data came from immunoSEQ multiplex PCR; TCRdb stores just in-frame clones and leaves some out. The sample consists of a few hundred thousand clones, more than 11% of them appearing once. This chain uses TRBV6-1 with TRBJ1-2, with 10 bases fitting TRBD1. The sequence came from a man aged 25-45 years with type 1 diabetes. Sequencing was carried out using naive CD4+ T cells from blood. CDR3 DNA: TGTGCCAGCAGGACGACAGGGGGCAACTATGGCTACACCTTC. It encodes CASRTTGGNYGYTF.